This entry lists 24 T cell receptor beta chains sequenced from one sample in a study of blood T cell repertoires in COVID-19. Method: immunoSEQ multiplex PCR; TCRdb's copy keeps in-frame clones and lacks some. The table lists over 250,000 clones, approximately 89% of them singletons, with roughly an eighth in the top ten. Material for sequencing was peripheral blood. These receptors were obtained from a woman aged 60-75 years with acute or convalescent COVID-19.

V is TRBV6-5 and J is TRBJ2-2; 9 positions agree with TRBD1. Trimming at V came to 8 bases and at J to 4 bases, leaving 8 bases not matched to a gene. This CDR3 contains 15 residues. CDR1 MNHEY and CDR2 SVGAGI come from the germline V gene. CDR3 nucleotide sequence: TGTGCCAGCGGTCCGGGACAGGGAAGCACCGGGGAGCTGTTTTTT. It yields the protein CASGPGQGSTGELFF.

The V call is TRBV15, the J call TRBJ2-2; 9 positions agree with TRBD1. The V gene end was trimmed by 5 bases and the J gene end by 0 bases; junction bases not matched to a gene: 4. From germline, CDR1 is LNHNV and CDR2 YYDKDF (reference sequence). This CDR3 is 16 amino acids long. CDR3 in DNA: TGTGCCACCAGCGATACAGGGGGCGCGAACACCGGGGAGCTGTTTTTT. This encodes CATSDTGGANTGELFF.

V gene TRBV19 combines with J gene TRBJ1-1; D perhaps matches TRBD1 (5 bases). The V and J ends lost 4 bases and 11 bases respectively, with 23 bases between them. The CDR3 contains 15 residues. Germline CDR1 is LNHDA and CDR2 is SQIVND (reference sequence). CDR3 coding DNA: TGTGCCAGTAGTAGACAGACCAGTTTACAGTTCGGGGCTTTCTTT. Its translation: CASSRQTSLQFGAFF.

The chain has TRBV5-1 and TRBJ1-5; D is possibly TRBD1 (6 bases). This CDR3 region has 14 residues. V was clipped by 2 bases and J by 1 base, with 7 bases between them. CDR1 and CDR2 (germline): SGHRS, YFSETQ. The CDR3 DNA reads TGCGCCAGCAGCTTACAGGGAAGCAATCAGCCCCAGCATTTT. Translating gives CASSLQGSNQPQHF.

This chain links TRBV2 with TRBJ1-6; TRBD1 aligns across 8 bases. Germline V lookup: CDR1 SNHLY, CDR2 FYNNEI. The junction had 6 bases not matched to a gene; V was cut back by 6 bases and J by 5 bases. The CDR3 is 15 amino acids. CDR3 coding DNA: TGTGCCAGCAGCACCCGGGACAGGAATAATTCACCCCTCCACTTT. Its protein product is CASSTRDRNNSPLHF.

The chain is built from TRBV27 and TRBJ1-2, with TRBD1 matching over 8 bases. CDR3 length equals 14 residues. Germline trimming cut 5 bases from V and 4 bases from J; bases unmatched to any gene: 6. The germline CDR1 and CDR2 sequences are MNHEY and SMNVEV (reference sequence). As DNA, the CDR3 is TGTGCCAGCAGTCCCTCAGGGGGCGGCTATGGCTACACCTTC. It specifies CASSPSGGGYGYTF.

The gene calls are TRBV28 and TRBJ2-5; possibly TRBD2 for D (7 bases). V lost 5 bases and J 5 bases, leaving 18 bases between the germline ends. CDR1 and CDR2 from the germline V gene are MDHEN and SYDVKM. The CDR3 is 15 amino acids. CDR3 DNA sequence: TGTGCCAGCAGTCGCCTGAGGGAGGGGGACGAGACCCAGTACTTC. It encodes CASSRLREGDETQYF.

This chain uses TRBV20-1 with TRBJ2-3; 11 nucleotides line up with TRBD2. Germline trimming cut 6 bases from V and 3 bases from J; bases unmatched to any gene: 8. Germline CDR1 is DFQATT and CDR2 is SNEGSKA (reference sequence). The CDR3 contains 15 residues. The CDR3 coding sequence is TGCAGTGCCAGTCGTAGACTAGCGGGGACAGATACGCAGTATTTT. This gives the protein CSASRRLAGTDTQYF.

The J gene is TRBJ1-5, the V gene TRBV5-4; D not resolved. The V end lost 9 bases, the J end lost 3 bases, and 25 bases lay between the germline ends. The CDR3 totals 17 residues. Germline V gene lookup returns CDR1 SGHNT and CDR2 YYREEE (reference sequence). In DNA, the CDR3 is TGTGCCACAACCCAAGGAGGACCGGGCAGGAACAATCAGCCCCAGCATTTT. The encoded protein is CATTQGGPGRNNQPQHF.

The gene calls are TRBV6-5 and TRBJ1-5; D unclear. The V end lost 0 bases, the J end lost 2 bases, and 11 bases lay between the germline ends. Germline assignment: CDR1 MNHEY and CDR2 SVGAGI. The CDR3 runs to 16 residues. CDR3 coding DNA: TGTGCCAGCAGTTACTCACGGGGTTTTGGCAATCAGCCCCAGCATTTT. Protein product: CASSYSRGFGNQPQHF.

V gene TRBV3-1 (or the pseudogene TRBV3-2) combines with J gene TRBJ2-5; the match to TRBD2 covers 14 bases. Trimming removed 3 bases from V and 7 bases from J; junction bases left unmatched: 4. This CDR3 has 15 residues. CDR1 and CDR2 from the germline V gene are LGHDT and YNNKEL (reference sequence). The CDR3 bases are TGTGCCAGCAGCCAGACTAGCGGGGGGGCCGGGACCCAGTACTTC. Amino acids: CASSQTSGGAGTQYF.

The V and J genes are TRBV9 and TRBJ1-6; perhaps TRBD1 as D (6 bases). There are 14 residues in the CDR3. Germline loops: CDR1 SGDLS, CDR2 YYNGEE. V was shortened by 4 bases and J by 7 bases, with 12 bases between the two germline ends. The CDR3 sequence is CASSSGRGNSPLHF. The CDR3 DNA reads as TGTGCCAGCAGCTCGGGCAGGGGCAATTCACCCCTCCACTTT.

The chain recombines TRBV7-3 with TRBJ1-6; 8 nucleotides align to TRBD1. The CDR3 is made up of 15 amino acids. Looked up from germline, CDR1 is SGHTA and CDR2 is FQGTGA. With V trimmed by 4 bases and J by 3 bases, 2 bases remained unmatched. DNA for the CDR3: TGTGCCAGCAGCTATGACAGGGGCTATAATTCACCCCTCCACTTT. Protein sequence: CASSYDRGYNSPLHF.

The genes are TRBV6-5 and TRBJ2-1, with D tentatively TRBD1 (5 bases). The CDR3 runs to 14 residues. From germline, CDR1 is MNHEY and CDR2 SVGAGI. The V and J ends lost 8 bases and 7 bases respectively, with 18 bases between them. CDR3 nucleotide sequence: TGTGCCAGCGGGCATAGGGGCAAGGGGAATGAGCAGTTCTTC. This sequence encodes CASGHRGKGNEQFF.

This chain connects TRBV29-1 to TRBJ1-1; D uncertain. The CDR3 runs 12 residues. Deletions cut 4 bases from V and 7 bases from J, with 13 bases between. Germline CDR1 and CDR2: SQVTM and ANQGSEA. This CDR3 reads CSVVSGMGEAFF. CDR3 in DNA: TGCAGCGTTGTGAGCGGGATGGGTGAAGCTTTCTTT.

J is TRBJ2-2 and V is TRBV28, with D possibly being TRBD2 (5 bases). CDR1 and CDR2 from the germline V gene are MDHEN and SYDVKM. With 3 bases removed from V and 1 base from J, the gap between germline ends came to 9 bases. There are 15 residues in the CDR3. CDR3 residues: CASSFIRGNTGELFF. The CDR3 coding sequence is TGTGCCAGCAGTTTTATACGGGGGAACACCGGGGAGCTGTTTTTT. Supplemented by reference TRBV28 and TRBJ2-2, the full variable domain reads DVKVTQSSRYLVKRTGEKVFLECVQDMDHENMFWYRQDPGLGLRLIYFSYDVKMKEKGDIPEGYSVSREKKERFSLILESASTNQTSMYLCASSFIRGNTGELFFGEGSRLTVL.

The chain uses TRBV28 and TRBJ2-2, with 12 bases aligning to TRBD2. After removal of 10 bases from V and 5 bases from J, the junction contained 11 bases not matched to a gene. The CDR3 sequence is 16 residues long. Germline V gene sequence: CDR1 MDHEN, CDR2 SYDVKM. Here the CDR3 DNA reads TGTGCCACATTACCGGCTAGCGGGAGGGGGACCGGGGAGCTGTTTTTT. As protein: CATLPASGRGTGELFF.

The gene calls are TRBV6-5 and TRBJ2-1; 12 nucleotides agree with TRBD2. Germline V lookup: CDR1 MNHEY, CDR2 SVGAGI. Germline trimming cut 2 bases from V and 7 bases from J; bases unmatched to any gene: 6. The CDR3 length is 16 residues. CDR3 in DNA: TGTGCCAGCAGTTACCCAGGACTAGCGGGGAGGAATGAGCAGTTCTTC. Translated: CASSYPGLAGRNEQFF.

The chain uses TRBV7-6 and TRBJ2-5; D not resolved. The CDR3 is 11 residues long. Trimming took 1 base from V and 7 from J, leaving 4 bases between them. Germline CDR1 is SGHVS and CDR2 is FNYEAQ. The CDR3 loop is CASSLDSTQYF. The CDR3 coding sequence is TGTGCCAGCAGCTTAGACTCGACCCAGTACTTC.

J is TRBJ1-3 and V is TRBV2; no definite D call. Trimming stripped 6 bases from V and 2 bases from J, with 11 bases between. The CDR3 is 14 residues long. CDR1 is SNHLY and CDR2 is FYNNEI in the germline V gene. CDR3 DNA sequence: TGTGCCAGCAGAAACCAGGAAACTGGAAACACCATATATTTT. Amino acids: CASRNQETGNTIYF.

This chain joins TRBV27 and TRBJ1-2; 7 bases match TRBD1. From germline, CDR1 is MNHEY and CDR2 SMNVEV (reference sequence). This CDR3 contains 13 residues. With V trimmed by 6 bases and J by 4 bases, 5 bases remained unmatched. The CDR3 sequence is CASSPTGLYGYTF. DNA for the CDR3: TGTGCCAGCAGCCCGACAGGGCTCTATGGCTACACCTTC.

V gene TRBV6-1 combines with J gene TRBJ2-7; D remains unclear. This CDR3 has 17 amino acids. The ends were cut back, 3 bases at V and 4 bases at J, with 22 bases in the middle. The germline V gene has CDR1 MNHNS and CDR2 SASEGT. The CDR3 loop is CASSDASKRFGLYEQYF. The CDR3 nucleotides are TGTGCCAGCAGTGACGCCTCGAAGAGGTTTGGATTGTACGAGCAGTACTTC.

This clone was observed once. The V and J genes are TRBV7-2 and TRBJ2-1, with 8 bases matching TRBD2. The CDR3 extends over 15 amino acids. V shed 6 bases and J 4 bases; nucleotides not matched to a gene: 8. Germline V CDR1 and CDR2: SGHTA, FQGNSA. CDR3 nucleotides: TGTGCCAGCAGGCCAAGAAGCGGGGGTTACAATGAGCAGTTCTTC. This codes for CASRPRSGGYNEQFF.

This clone was found a few times. This chain joins TRBV3-1 (or the pseudogene TRBV3-2) and TRBJ1-2, with D tentatively TRBD1 (5 bases). The V gene's germline CDR1 is LGHDT and CDR2 YNNKEL (reference sequence). V was cut by 0 bases and J by 6 bases, with 8 bases left in between. The CDR3 extends over 13 amino acids. The chain's CDR3 is CASSQERGNGYTF. As DNA, the CDR3 is TGTGCCAGCAGCCAAGAACGGGGGAATGGCTACACCTTC.